A selection of T cell receptor beta chains follows, all from one sample in a study of T cell responses to AZD1222 COVID-19 vaccine. Data came from immunoSEQ multiplex PCR; TCRdb stores just in-frame clones and leaves some out. The profile shows some 130,000 clones, about 90% of them singletons. Here the sequenced sample was peripheral blood, taken on day 0 of AZD1222 vaccination. All receptors come from an adult in good health. Each CDR3 is given with its conserved first and last residue. Each record gives: clone size, D gene, V gene, J gene, CDR3 protein, CDR3 DNA. D genes are given only for firm matches. Clone size, where shown, is once, few, many, or a class for clones that have expanded.

size: -; D: -; V: TRBV29-1; J: TRBJ1-5; CDR3: CSVAPDYSNQPQHF; DNA: TGCAGCGTAGCCCCCGATTATAGCAATCAGCCCCAGCATTTT
size: -; D: -; V: TRBV6-5; J: TRBJ1-4; CDR3: CASSLSGLDEKLFF; DNA: TGTGCCAGCAGTCTTTCGGGACTCGATGAAAAACTGTTTTTT
size: -; D: TRBD2; V: TRBV5-1; J: TRBJ2-2; CDR3: CASSLLAGVPGELFF; DNA: TGCGCCAGCAGCTTACTAGCGGGAGTTCCCGGGGAGCTGTTTTTT
size: -; D: -; V: TRBV6-5; J: TRBJ1-6; CDR3: CASSYDGFRFHF; DNA: TGTGCCAGCAGTTACGATGGATTCAGGTTCCACTTT
size: once; D: -; V: TRBV5-5; J: TRBJ2-7; CDR3: CASSPQGYEQYF; DNA: TGTGCCAGCAGCCCACAGGGCTACGAGCAGTACTTC
size: -; D: -; V: TRBV24-1; J: TRBJ2-6; CDR3: CATGNSGANVLTF; DNA: TGTGCCACCGGGAATTCTGGGGCCAACGTCCTGACTTTC
size: -; D: -; V: TRBV21-1; J: TRBJ1-3; CDR3: CASTSISGNTIYF; DNA: TGTGCCAGCACCAGCATCTCTGGAAACACCATATATTTT
size: -; D: -; V: TRBV29-1; J: TRBJ2-1; CDR3: CSVWDNEQFF; DNA: TGCAGCGTTTGGGACAATGAGCAGTTCTTC
size: -; D: -; V: TRBV11-3; J: TRBJ2-2; CDR3: CASSLEAEYTGELFF; DNA: TGTGCCAGCAGCTTAGAGGCAGAATACACCGGGGAGCTGTTTTTT
size: -; D: TRBD1; V: TRBV10-3; J: TRBJ1-5; CDR3: CAIGGTADNGYQPQHF; DNA: TGTGCCATCGGGGGGACAGCGGACAATGGGTATCAGCCCCAGCATTTT
size: -; D: -; V: TRBV12-3/TRBV12-4; J: TRBJ1-1; CDR3: CASSLMGSSEAFF; DNA: TGTGCCAGCAGTTTGATGGGCAGCTCTGAAGCTTTCTTT
size: -; D: TRBD2; V: TRBV28; J: TRBJ2-7; CDR3: CASSTPSSGRAYEQYF; DNA: TGTGCCAGCAGTACACCCTCTAGCGGGAGGGCCTACGAGCAGTACTTC
size: -; D: -; V: TRBV7-2; J: TRBJ1-1; CDR3: CASSLNSLAGEAFF; DNA: TGTGCCAGCAGCTTAAATTCCCTCGCGGGTGAAGCTTTCTTT
size: -; D: TRBD1; V: TRBV4-3; J: TRBJ1-5; CDR3: CASSQVSGTGVSYQPQHF; DNA: TGCGCCAGCAGCCAAGTTTCCGGGACAGGGGTATCGTATCAGCCCCAGCATTTT
size: -; D: -; V: TRBV6-4; J: TRBJ1-5; CDR3: CASSVEVEGRPQHF; DNA: TGTGCCAGCAGTGTTGAGGTGGAAGGGCGGCCCCAGCATTTT
size: -; D: -; V: TRBV19; J: TRBJ1-1; CDR3: CASSISDGGNEAFF; DNA: TGTGCCAGTAGTATTTCTGACGGGGGGAATGAAGCTTTCTTT
size: -; D: -; V: TRBV7-3; J: TRBJ1-2; CDR3: CASSLDGMEGYTF; DNA: TGTGCCAGCAGCTTAGACGGAATGGAAGGCTACACCTTC
size: once; D: -; V: TRBV28; J: TRBJ1-5; CDR3: CASSPSGNQPQHF; DNA: TGTGCCAGCAGTCCGTCGGGGAATCAGCCCCAGCATTTT
size: -; D: -; V: TRBV7-3; J: TRBJ2-3; CDR3: CASSQRDAGDTQYF; DNA: TGTGCCAGCAGCCAGCGCGATGCTGGAGATACGCAGTATTTT
size: -; D: TRBD1; V: TRBV3-1/TRBV3-2; J: TRBJ1-4; CDR3: CASSHPGQGSEKLFF; DNA: TGTGCCAGCAGCCATCCGGGACAGGGGTCTGAAAAACTGTTTTTT
size: -; D: -; V: TRBV4-2; J: TRBJ1-2; CDR3: CASSSPTTSPGGYTF; DNA: TGTGCCAGCAGCTCCCCCACAACCTCGCCCGGAGGCTACACCTTC
size: -; D: -; V: TRBV5-1; J: TRBJ1-2; CDR3: CASSLVPGANYGYTF; DNA: TGCGCCAGCAGCTTGGTGCCGGGGGCCAACTATGGCTACACCTTC
size: -; D: TRBD1; V: TRBV14; J: TRBJ1-1; CDR3: CASSFKTGLLGTEAFF; DNA: TGTGCCAGCAGTTTCAAGACAGGGCTTTTGGGAACTGAAGCTTTCTTT
size: once; D: -; V: TRBV6-5; J: TRBJ1-5; CDR3: CASRREIGQPQHF; DNA: TGTGCCAGCCGCAGGGAAATTGGTCAGCCCCAGCATTTT
size: -; D: -; V: TRBV13; J: TRBJ2-2; CDR3: CASSIRWAGELFF; DNA: TGTGCCAGCAGCATCCGGTGGGCCGGGGAGCTGTTTTTT
size: -; D: TRBD1; V: TRBV7-9; J: TRBJ1-2; CDR3: CASSSQTGGDYGYTF; DNA: TGTGCCAGCAGCTCGCAGACAGGGGGGGACTATGGCTACACCTTC
size: -; D: -; V: TRBV25-1; J: TRBJ1-1; CDR3: CASSEYFGENTEAFF; DNA: TGTGCCAGCAGTGAATATTTCGGAGAGAACACTGAAGCTTTCTTT
size: -; D: -; V: TRBV28; J: TRBJ1-2; CDR3: CASSLFRDTLYGYTF; DNA: TGTGCCAGCAGTTTATTCCGGGACACTCTCTATGGCTACACCTTC
size: -; D: TRBD2; V: TRBV5-4; J: TRBJ2-3; CDR3: CASSLLTSGRNTDTQYF; DNA: TGTGCCAGCAGCTTGTTAACTAGCGGGAGGAACACAGATACGCAGTATTTT
size: -; D: -; V: TRBV7-9; J: TRBJ2-6; CDR3: CASSLSRPTGANVLTF; DNA: TGTGCCAGCAGCTTAAGCCGCCCCACTGGGGCCAACGTCCTGACTTTC
size: -; D: -; V: TRBV15; J: TRBJ1-4; CDR3: CATSREWSEKLFF; DNA: TGTGCCACCAGCAGAGAATGGAGTGAAAAACTGTTTTTT
size: -; D: TRBD1; V: TRBV7-8; J: TRBJ2-2; CDR3: CASSSRDSNTGELFF; DNA: TGTGCCAGCAGCTCCCGGGACAGCAACACCGGGGAGCTGTTTTTT
size: -; D: -; V: TRBV10-3; J: TRBJ1-5; CDR3: CAIRGENSNQPQHF; DNA: TGTGCCATCCGTGGGGAGAATAGCAATCAGCCCCAGCATTTT
size: -; D: -; V: TRBV11-3; J: TRBJ2-2; CDR3: CASSRQPGLLGDTGELFF; DNA: TGTGCCAGCAGCAGACAACCGGGTTTACTAGGGGACACCGGGGAGCTGTTTTTT
size: -; D: -; V: TRBV13; J: TRBJ2-1; CDR3: CASSLDEGKGNNEQFF; DNA: TGTGCCAGCAGCTTAGATGAGGGAAAGGGGAACAATGAGCAGTTCTTC
size: -; D: -; V: TRBV7-8; J: TRBJ1-5; CDR3: CASSLDSRQPQHF; DNA: TGTGCCAGCAGCTTGGACAGTAGGCAGCCCCAGCATTTT
size: -; D: -; V: TRBV11-1; J: TRBJ1-2; CDR3: CASSYPRGYGYTF; DNA: TGTGCCAGCAGCTACCCCAGAGGCTATGGCTACACCTTC
size: -; D: -; V: TRBV13; J: TRBJ1-2; CDR3: CASSLGSQGTSSYTF; DNA: TGTGCCAGCAGCTTAGGTTCCCAGGGGACCTCCAGCTACACCTTC
size: -; D: TRBD1; V: TRBV2; J: TRBJ1-1; CDR3: CASSDPRGPFF; DNA: TGTGCCAGCAGTGACCCCAGGGGGCCTTTCTTT
size: -; D: -; V: TRBV19; J: TRBJ2-7; CDR3: CASSISAGNYEQYF; DNA: TGTGCCAGTAGTATATCAGCAGGAAACTACGAGCAGTACTTC
size: -; D: TRBD2; V: TRBV9; J: TRBJ2-1; CDR3: CASSVTSGGANEQFF; DNA: TGTGCCAGCAGCGTTACTAGCGGGGGGGCTAATGAGCAGTTCTTC
size: -; D: TRBD2; V: TRBV5-6; J: TRBJ2-1; CDR3: CASSTGLAGGPRGEQFF; DNA: TGTGCCAGCAGCACGGGACTAGCGGGAGGGCCTCGGGGTGAGCAGTTCTTC
size: -; D: -; V: TRBV5-1; J: TRBJ1-1; CDR3: CASLSNTEAFF; DNA: TGCGCCAGCCTAAGCAACACTGAAGCTTTCTTT
size: -; D: -; V: TRBV27; J: TRBJ2-5; CDR3: CASSKTGGETQYF; DNA: TGTGCCAGCAGCAAAACAGGCGGTGAGACCCAGTACTTC
size: once; D: -; V: TRBV19; J: TRBJ1-2; CDR3: CASSANREINYGYTF; DNA: TGTGCCAGTAGTGCGAACAGGGAGATTAACTATGGCTACACCTTC
size: -; D: TRBD1; V: TRBV10-1; J: TRBJ1-2; CDR3: CASSEFKTGLGYGYTF; DNA: TGCGCCAGCAGTGAGTTTAAGACAGGGCTCGGCTATGGCTACACCTTC
size: -; D: -; V: TRBV7-9; J: TRBJ1-1; CDR3: CASSPEGRTNTEAFF; DNA: TGTGCCAGCAGCCCTGAAGGCAGGACTAACACTGAAGCTTTCTTT
size: -; D: TRBD1; V: TRBV19; J: TRBJ1-4; CDR3: CASSRDRGNNEKLFF; DNA: TGTGCCAGTAGTCGGGACAGGGGAAATAATGAAAAACTGTTTTTT
size: -; D: -; V: TRBV10-1; J: TRBJ1-1; CDR3: CASRGNGNTEAFF; DNA: TGCGCCAGCCGGGGTAACGGGAACACTGAAGCTTTCTTT
size: -; D: -; V: TRBV7-7; J: TRBJ2-1; CDR3: CASIPGLGEQFF; DNA: TGTGCCAGCATCCCAGGATTGGGGGAGCAGTTCTTC
size: -; D: -; V: TRBV6-5; J: TRBJ1-1; CDR3: CASSYMGESEAFF; DNA: TGTGCCAGCAGTTATATGGGTGAATCTGAAGCTTTCTTT
size: -; D: -; V: TRBV6-2/TRBV6-3; J: TRBJ1-5; CDR3: CASSYSGVYSNQPQHF; DNA: TGTGCCAGCAGTTATTCGGGGGTCTATAGCAATCAGCCCCAGCATTTT
size: -; D: TRBD1; V: TRBV5-1; J: TRBJ1-4; CDR3: CASSYLGQGSEKLFF; DNA: TGCGCCAGCAGCTATTTAGGACAGGGAAGTGAAAAACTGTTTTTT
size: -; D: -; V: TRBV28; J: TRBJ1-5; CDR3: CASSLGQPQHF; DNA: TGTGCCAGCAGTTTAGGGCAGCCCCAGCATTTT
size: -; D: TRBD2; V: TRBV5-1; J: TRBJ2-1; CDR3: CASSLVAGKNNEQFF; DNA: TGCGCCAGCAGCTTGGTAGCGGGAAAGAACAATGAGCAGTTCTTC
size: -; D: -; V: TRBV7-9; J: TRBJ1-3; CDR3: CASSKGPINTIYF; DNA: TGTGCCAGCAGCAAAGGGCCCATAAACACCATATATTTT
size: -; D: -; V: TRBV2; J: TRBJ1-2; CDR3: CASSEALQDLVGYTF; DNA: TGTGCCAGCAGTGAAGCGCTTCAGGATTTGGTTGGCTACACCTTC